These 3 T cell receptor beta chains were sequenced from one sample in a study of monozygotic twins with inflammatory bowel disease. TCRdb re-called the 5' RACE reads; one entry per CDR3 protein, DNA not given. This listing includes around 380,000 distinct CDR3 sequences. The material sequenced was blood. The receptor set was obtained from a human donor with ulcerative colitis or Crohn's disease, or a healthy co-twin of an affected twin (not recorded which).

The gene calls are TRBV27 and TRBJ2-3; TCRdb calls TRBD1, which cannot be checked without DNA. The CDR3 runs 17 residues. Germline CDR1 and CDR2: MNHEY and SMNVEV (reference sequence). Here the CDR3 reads CASSSPGAGPRFDTQYF.

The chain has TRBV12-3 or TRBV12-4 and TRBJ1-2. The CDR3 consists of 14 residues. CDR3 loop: CASSSGARWYGYTF.

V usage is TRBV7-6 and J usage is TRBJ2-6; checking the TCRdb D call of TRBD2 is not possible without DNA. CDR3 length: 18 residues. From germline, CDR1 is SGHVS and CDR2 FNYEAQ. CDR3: CASSPAWLSNSGANVLTF.